The T cell receptor (beta chain) under discussion was sequenced for a study of cytotoxic CD8 clonotypes in ibrutinib-treated CLL. Turning to the study itself: It was after a median 12 months of treatment, range 6 to 36, that response samples were taken. Productive templates per sample averaged approximately 240,000; productive rearrangements, approximately 96,000.

Overall study findings and caveats: At progression, clonality fell back toward baseline after rising at ibrutinib response. Stable or contracted on treatment, public clonotypes were also uncommon.

Looked up from germline, CDR1 is LGHNA and CDR2 is YSLEER. The V gene lost 4 bases and the J gene lost 4 bases, with 8 bases spanning the gap. The CDR3 totals 13 residues. Worth noting for this clone: Its target is unknown.

Here immunoSEQ multiplex PCR was the method, and the copy in TCRdb shows in-frame clones only, minus some. The sample shows 35,000 or so clones, approximately 69% of them seen only once. This material consisted of PBMCs, taken before ibrutinib treatment. The rearrangement joins TRBV4-3 to TRBJ1-3; the D is unclear. The origin of this receptor is a human donor with chronic lymphocytic leukemia. The CDR3 region has the DNA TGCGCCAGCAGCCTCGGGGTGGGAAACACCATATATTTT. This gives the protein CASSLGVGNTIYF.